The 15 T cell receptor beta chains reported below all come from one sample, sequenced in a study of prognosis after radiotherapy for stage I lung cancer. Two-round multiplex PCR on genomic DNA was the method by which TCR beta CDR3 was amplified. Initially, in first-round PCR, primers specific to each TRBV and TRBJ gene were used. TCRdb re-called the multiplex PCR reads with MiXCR, one entry per CDR3 protein. The sample includes fewer than 65,000 distinct CDR3 sequences, approximately 30% of them seen just once. The sample here was PBMCs, taken before or after stereotactic body radiation therapy (not recorded which). These receptors all come from a donor aged 50 or older with non-small cell lung cancer.

There are many counts of this clonotype. The chain is built from TRBV11-2 and TRBJ1-6; unclear D gene. The V end was cut by 1 base, the J end by 9 bases, with 7 bases between. CDR3 length: 13 residues. CDR1 is SGHAT and CDR2 is FQNNGV in the germline V gene. CDR3 sequence: CASSLAEGSPLHF. The CDR3 region has the DNA TGTGCCAGCAGCTTAGCGGAGGGTTCACCCCTCCACTTT.

This clonotype showed up many times. DNA of the CDR3: TGTGCCAGCAGTTTCACCGGAGGCCCAGCCCCGCAGTACTTC. Amino acid sequence: CASSFTGGPAPQYF. V usage is TRBV12-3 or TRBV12-4 and J usage is TRBJ2-7; weak D call: TRBD2 (5 bases). The V gene lost 3 bases and the J gene lost 9 bases, with 18 bases spanning the gap. The length of the CDR3 is 14 residues.

A note on this clonotype: With only one base between it and a far larger clone, this is likely a read error. The J gene is TRBJ2-1, the V gene TRBV6-8, with D possibly TRBD2 on 6 matching bases. Trimming took off 11 bases at V and 5 bases at J, with 13 bases between the two ends. The CDR3 has 12 amino acids. The germline CDR1 and CDR2 sequences are MNHGY and SAAAGT. The CDR3 loop is CASEGGHNEQFF. In DNA, the CDR3 is TGTGCCTCGGAGGGCGGTCACAATGAGCAGTTCTTC.

Turning to this clonotype: This may be a read error: a much more frequent sequence differs by one nucleotide. This CDR3 is CATMGLVSTDTQYF. CDR3 sequence (DNA): TGTGCCACCATGGGACTAGTGAGCACAGATACGCAGTATTTT. The chain carries TRBV6-1 and TRBJ2-3, with 8 bases matching TRBD2. The CDR3 runs to 14 residues. Per the germline V gene, CDR1 is MNHNS and CDR2 is SASEGT. V trimming: 10 bases; J trimming: 0 bases; junction bases outside the gene matches: 6.

This rearrangement joins TRBV3-1 to TRBJ2-6, with a possible D match to TRBD1 (5 bases). This CDR3 is built from 15 residues. The ends were cut back, 2 bases at V and 2 bases at J, with 7 bases in the middle. Germline lookup yields CDR1 LGHDT and CDR2 YNNKEL (reference sequence). CDR3 sequence: CASSQRGTGANVLTF. The CDR3 nucleotides are TGTGCCAGCAGCCAAAGGGGAACTGGGGCCAACGTCCTGACTTTC.

This clonotype was picked up many times. The gene calls are TRBV6-5 and TRBJ2-3; TRBD1 is a possible D gene (5 bases). V was clipped by 0 bases and J by 3 bases, with 7 bases between them. Germline V gives CDR1 MNHEY, CDR2 SVGAGI. This CDR3 contains 14 residues. The CDR3 region has the DNA TGTGCCAGCAGTTACTCGTCAGGGACAGATACGCAGTATTTT. Amino acid sequence: CASSYSSGTDTQYF.

This clonotype was counted ten times or more. V gene TRBV4-1 combines with J gene TRBJ2-2, with no clear D. The length of the CDR3 is 14 residues. The ends were cut back, 1 base at V and 10 bases at J, with 13 bases in the middle. Germline lookup yields CDR1 MGHRA and CDR2 YSYEKL. The CDR3 loop is CASSQGWGIEELFF. The DNA for the CDR3 is TGCGCCAGCAGCCAAGGGTGGGGAATAGAGGAGCTGTTTTTT.

At least ten counts were recorded for this clonotype. V gene TRBV9 combines with J gene TRBJ2-1; 9 bases agree with TRBD1. CDR3 size: 19 residues. Germline-derived CDR1 and CDR2 are SGDLS and YYNGEE. The junction had 13 bases not matched to a gene; V was cut back by 3 bases and J by 0 bases. As DNA, the CDR3 is TGTGCCAGCAGCGCGAGAGACAGGGGGGCCCAGGTCTCCTACAATGAGCAGTTCTTC. Protein: CASSARDRGAQVSYNEQFF.

J is TRBJ1-2 and V is TRBV11-2; D is undetermined. CDR1 and CDR2 (germline): SGHAT, FQNNGV. Trimming took 6 bases from V and 5 from J, leaving 10 bases between them. The CDR3 loop spans 12 amino acids. CDR3 DNA: TGTGCCAGCAGTGGCTCGGGATATGGCTACACCTTC. Translation: CASSGSGYGYTF.

At least ten counts were recorded for this clonotype. The chain combines TRBV12-3 or TRBV12-4 with TRBJ2-1; 9 positions match TRBD1. The junction had 9 bases not matched to a gene; V was cut back by 5 bases and J by 7 bases. The CDR3 totals 15 residues. CDR3 loop: CASSTPTGGRNEQFF. The CDR3 DNA reads TGTGCCAGCAGTACCCCGACAGGGGGGAGGAATGAGCAGTTCTTC.

The table lists this clonotype with a few counts. The V gene is TRBV5-6, the J gene TRBJ2-1, with TRBD1 matching over 8 bases. Losses at the gene ends were 7 bases for V and 4 bases for J; bases not matched to a gene: 7. The CDR3 sequence is 14 residues long. CDR1 and CDR2 from the germline V gene are SGHDT and YYEEEE. CDR3 amino acids: CASSRGLGYNEQFF. CDR3 DNA sequence: TGTGCCAGCTCCAGGGGGCTGGGTTACAATGAGCAGTTCTTC.

This clonotype was found many times. This sequence joins TRBV11-2 and TRBJ2-3; D perhaps matches TRBD2 (5 bases). CDR3 length: 14 amino acids. CDR1 SGHAT and CDR2 FQNNGV come from the germline V gene. The ends were cut back, 5 bases at V and 1 base at J, with 10 bases in the middle. The CDR3 nucleotides read TGTGCCAGCAGCCCACGACTACGCACAGATACGCAGTATTTT. It translates to CASSPRLRTDTQYF. Full variable domain (outside the CDR3, taken from reference TRBV11-2 and TRBJ2-3): EAGVAQSPRYKIIEKRQSVAFWCNPISGHATLYWYQQILGQGPKLLIQFQNNGVVDDSQLPKDRFSAERLKGVDSTLKIQPAKLEDSAVYLCASSPRLRTDTQYFGPGTRLTVL.

Regarding this clonotype: This clone may be a read error of a much larger clone one base away. This rearrangement joins TRBV24-1 to TRBJ2-5, with 11 bases matching TRBD1. Germline CDR1 is KGHDR and CDR2 is SFDVKD. The CDR3 loop spans 16 amino acids. J was trimmed by 5 bases and V by 1 base; bases with no gene match: 5. CDR3 amino acids: CATSDFWTGGRETQYF. In DNA, the CDR3 is TGTGCCACCAGTGATTTCTGGACAGGGGGCCGGGAGACCCAGTACTTC.

This clonotype has ten or more counts. The V call is TRBV7-2, the J call TRBJ2-1; D is uncertain. CDR1 and CDR2 (germline): SGHTA, FQGNSA. There are 14 residues in the CDR3. Deletions cut 2 bases from V and 4 bases from J, with 9 bases between. CDR3 region: CASSLSSGYNEQFF. CDR3 DNA: TGTGCCAGCAGCTTATCTTCCGGATACAATGAGCAGTTCTTC. The variable domain in full, completed from reference TRBV7-2 and TRBJ2-1, reads GAGVSQSPSNKVTEKGKDVELRCDPISGHTALYWYRQSLGQGLEFLIYFQGNSAPDKSGLPSDRFSAERTGGSVSTLTIQRTQQEDSAVYLCASSLSSGYNEQFFGPGTRLTVL.

This clonotype was seen at least ten times. This chain connects TRBV4-1 to TRBJ1-2; D is possibly TRBD1 (6 bases). The CDR3 sequence is 13 residues long. V was clipped by 5 bases and J by 0 bases, with 7 bases between them. Germline V gene lookup returns CDR1 MGHRA and CDR2 YSYEKL. The CDR3 coding sequence is TGCGCCAGCAGCAGGACAGCTAACTATGGCTACACCTTC. This translates into CASSRTANYGYTF.